This T cell receptor (beta chain) was obtained from a study of CD8 T cells in Susac syndrome. The germline CDR1 and CDR2 sequences are MNHEY and SMNVEV (reference sequence). The CDR3 is made up of 15 amino acids. Trimming at V came to 6 bases and at J to 6 bases, leaving 13 bases not matched to a gene. Random hexamers were used to reverse transcribe 0.5 to 1 ug of RNA. TCRdb independently ran MiXCR on the immunoSEQ multiplex PCR reads; one entry per CDR3 protein. The top ten clones hold about 0.51% of a sample with tens of thousands of distinct CDR3 sequences, 90% to 95% of them seen once. This rearrangement joins TRBV27 to TRBJ1-2; 7 positions match TRBD1. This receptor was taken from a human donor with multiple sclerosis. The sample taken for sequencing was CD8+ T cells from PBMCs. The CDR3 region is CASSKTGLGVDGYTF. In DNA, the CDR3 is TGTGCCAGCAGCAAGACAGGGTTAGGGGTGGATGGCTACACCTTC.